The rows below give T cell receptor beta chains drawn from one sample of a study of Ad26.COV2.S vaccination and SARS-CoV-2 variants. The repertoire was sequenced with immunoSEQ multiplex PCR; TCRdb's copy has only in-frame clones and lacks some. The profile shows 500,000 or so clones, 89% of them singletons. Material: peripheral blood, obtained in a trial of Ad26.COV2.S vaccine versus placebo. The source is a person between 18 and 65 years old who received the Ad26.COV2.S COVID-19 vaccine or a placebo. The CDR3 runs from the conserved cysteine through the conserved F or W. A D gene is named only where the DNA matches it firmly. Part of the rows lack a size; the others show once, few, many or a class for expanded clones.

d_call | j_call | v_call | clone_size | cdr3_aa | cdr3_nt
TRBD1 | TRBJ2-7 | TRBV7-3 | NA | CASSSRQGFEQYF | TGTGCCAGCAGCTCACGACAGGGGTTCGAGCAGTACTTC
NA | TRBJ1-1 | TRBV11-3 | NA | CASSLGGGRLINTEAFF | TGTGCCAGCAGCTTAGGGGGGGGACGGCTAATTAACACTGAAGCTTTCTTT
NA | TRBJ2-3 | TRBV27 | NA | CASSHSDIQEITDTQYF | TGTGCCAGCAGTCACTCGGACATCCAAGAAATAACAGATACGCAGTATTTT
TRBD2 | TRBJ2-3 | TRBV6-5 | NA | CASTPTSGSTDTQYF | TGTGCCAGCACCCCGACTAGCGGGAGCACAGATACGCAGTATTTT
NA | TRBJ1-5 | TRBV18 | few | CASSPQGRGNQPQHF | TGTGCCAGCTCACCACAGGGTCGGGGCAATCAGCCCCAGCATTTT
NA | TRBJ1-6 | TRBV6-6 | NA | CASSYSHTSGSPLHF | TGTGCCAGCAGTTACTCCCACACCTCCGGTTCACCCCTCCACTTT
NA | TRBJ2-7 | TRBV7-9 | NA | CASSLGAGIGGEQYF | TGTGCCAGCAGCTTAGGGGCGGGGATTGGGGGCGAGCAGTACTTC
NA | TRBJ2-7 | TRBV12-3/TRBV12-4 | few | CATRRGIHEQYF | TGTGCCACCCGAAGGGGAATCCACGAGCAGTACTTC
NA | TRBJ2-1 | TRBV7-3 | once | CASSLGLEGNEQFF | TGTGCCAGCAGCCTTGGGCTGGAGGGGAATGAGCAGTTCTTC
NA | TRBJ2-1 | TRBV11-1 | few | CASSLGLMNEQFF | TGTGCCAGCAGCTTAGGATTAATGAATGAGCAGTTCTTC
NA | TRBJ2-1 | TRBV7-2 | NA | CASSHKTGPYNEQFF | TGTGCCAGCAGCCACAAGACAGGCCCCTACAATGAGCAGTTCTTC
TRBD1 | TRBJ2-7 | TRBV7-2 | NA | CASTRTGEYEQYF | TGTGCCAGCACGCGGACAGGGGAATACGAGCAGTACTTC
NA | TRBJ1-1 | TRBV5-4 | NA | CASSPVLGANEAFF | TGTGCCAGCAGCCCTGTCCTCGGAGCCAACGAAGCTTTCTTT
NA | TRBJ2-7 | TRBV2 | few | CASSAQGLFSSYEQYF | TGTGCCAGCAGTGCCCAGGGCCTATTTAGCTCCTACGAGCAGTACTTC
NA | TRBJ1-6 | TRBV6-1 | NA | CASSERPGRDSPLHF | TGTGCCAGCAGTGAACGGCCGGGGAGGGATTCACCCCTCCACTTT
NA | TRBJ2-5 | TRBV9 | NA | CASSVGVNRGLNFLNF | TGTGCCAGCAGCGTAGGGGTGAATCGTGGGCTGAACTTCTTGAACTTC
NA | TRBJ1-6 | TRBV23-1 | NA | CASSQKRGKYNSPLHF | TGCGCCAGCAGTCAGAAGAGAGGGAAGTATAATTCACCCCTCCACTTT
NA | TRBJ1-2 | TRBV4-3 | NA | CASSQDFTGSFYGYTF | TGCGCCAGCAGCCAAGATTTTACAGGGTCTTTTTATGGCTACACCTTC
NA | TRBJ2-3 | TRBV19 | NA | CASSTVAERSTDTQYF | TGTGCCAGTAGTACCGTAGCGGAACGAAGCACAGATACGCAGTATTTT
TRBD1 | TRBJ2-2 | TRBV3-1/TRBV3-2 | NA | CASSHRDRNTGELFF | TGTGCCAGCAGCCATCGGGACAGGAACACCGGGGAGCTGTTTTTT
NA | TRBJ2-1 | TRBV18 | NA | CASSPAGDVYNEQFF | TGTGCCAGCTCACCCGCAGGGGACGTCTACAATGAGCAGTTCTTC
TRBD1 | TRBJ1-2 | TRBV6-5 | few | CASRLLQGARYGYTF | TGTGCCAGCAGGCTACTACAGGGGGCGCGTTATGGCTACACCTTC
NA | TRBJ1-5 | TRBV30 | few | CAWSFFGNQPQHF | TGTGCCTGGAGTTTTTTCGGCAATCAGCCCCAGCATTTT
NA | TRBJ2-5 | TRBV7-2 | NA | CASSLVWGEETQYF | TGTGCCAGCAGCTTAGTTTGGGGAGAGGAGACCCAGTACTTC
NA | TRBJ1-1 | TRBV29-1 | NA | CSVEVRGSVNTEAFF | TGCAGCGTTGAAGTAAGGGGTTCAGTGAACACTGAAGCTTTCTTT
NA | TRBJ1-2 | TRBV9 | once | CASSAEQGGYGYTF | TGTGCCAGCAGCGCTGAACAGGGTGGCTATGGCTACACCTTC
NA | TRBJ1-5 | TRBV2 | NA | CASDSGHVSNQPQHF | TGTGCCAGCGATTCGGGGCACGTTAGCAATCAGCCCCAGCATTTT